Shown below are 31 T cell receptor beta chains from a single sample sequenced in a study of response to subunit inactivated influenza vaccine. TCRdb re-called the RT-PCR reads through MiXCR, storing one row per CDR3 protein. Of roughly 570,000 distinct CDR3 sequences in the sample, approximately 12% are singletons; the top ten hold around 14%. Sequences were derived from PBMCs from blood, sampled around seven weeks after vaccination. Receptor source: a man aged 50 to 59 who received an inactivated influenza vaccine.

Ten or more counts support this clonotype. The CDR3 bases are TGTGCCAGCAGCTTAGCATCGGATACGCAGTATTTT. It specifies CASSLASDTQYF. The V gene is TRBV7-9, the J gene TRBJ2-3; the D is unclear. The CDR3 is 12 amino acids. Germline V lookup: CDR1 SEHNR, CDR2 FQNEAQ (reference sequence). The V end was cut by 0 bases, the J end by 6 bases, with 4 bases between. Complete variable domain (other parts from reference TRBV7-9 and TRBJ2-3): DTGVSQNPRHKITKRGQNVTFRCDPISEHNRLYWYRQTLGQGPEFLTYFQNEAQLEKSRLLSDRFSAERPKGSFSTLEIQRTEQGDSAMYLCASSLASDTQYFGPGTRLTVL.

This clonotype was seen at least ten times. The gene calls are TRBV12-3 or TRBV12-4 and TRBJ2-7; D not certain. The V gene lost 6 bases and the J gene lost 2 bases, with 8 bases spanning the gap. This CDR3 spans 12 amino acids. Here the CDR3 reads CASRRGAYEQYF. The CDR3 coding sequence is TGTGCCAGCAGAAGAGGCGCCTACGAGCAGTACTTC.

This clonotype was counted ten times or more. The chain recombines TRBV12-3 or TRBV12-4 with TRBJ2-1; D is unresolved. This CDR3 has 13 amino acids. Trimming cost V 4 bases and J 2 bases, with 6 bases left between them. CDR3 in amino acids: CASSSGTYNEQFF. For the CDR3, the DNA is TGTGCCAGCAGTTCTGGAACCTACAATGAGCAGTTCTTC.

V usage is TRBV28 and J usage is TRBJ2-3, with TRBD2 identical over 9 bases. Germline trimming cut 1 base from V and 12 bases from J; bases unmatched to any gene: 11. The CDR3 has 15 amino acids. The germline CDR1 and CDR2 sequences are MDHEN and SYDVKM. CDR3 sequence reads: CASSLSRAGLAFQYF. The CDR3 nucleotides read TGTGCCAGCAGTTTATCTCGGGCGGGACTAGCTTTTCAGTATTTT.

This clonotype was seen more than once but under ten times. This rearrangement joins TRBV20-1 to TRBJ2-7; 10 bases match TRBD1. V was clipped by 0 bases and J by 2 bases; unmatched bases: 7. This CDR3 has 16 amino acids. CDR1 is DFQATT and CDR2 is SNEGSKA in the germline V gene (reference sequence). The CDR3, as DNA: TGCAGTGCTAGAGACTTAACCGGGACAGGGGCCTACGAGCAGTACTTC. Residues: CSARDLTGTGAYEQYF.

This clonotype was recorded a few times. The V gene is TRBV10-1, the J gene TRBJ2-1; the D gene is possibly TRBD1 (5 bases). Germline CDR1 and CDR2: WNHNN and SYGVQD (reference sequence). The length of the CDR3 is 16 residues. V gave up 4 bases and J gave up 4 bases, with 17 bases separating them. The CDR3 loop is CASSGWVSGRYNEQFF. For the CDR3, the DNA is TGCGCCAGCAGTGGGTGGGTGTCAGGGCGGTACAATGAGCAGTTCTTC.

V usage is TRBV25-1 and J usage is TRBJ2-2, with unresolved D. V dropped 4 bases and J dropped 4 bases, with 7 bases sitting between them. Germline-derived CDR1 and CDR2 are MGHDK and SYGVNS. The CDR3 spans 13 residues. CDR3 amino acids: CASSVKATGELFF. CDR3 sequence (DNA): TGTGCCAGCAGTGTCAAGGCCACCGGGGAGCTGTTTTTT.

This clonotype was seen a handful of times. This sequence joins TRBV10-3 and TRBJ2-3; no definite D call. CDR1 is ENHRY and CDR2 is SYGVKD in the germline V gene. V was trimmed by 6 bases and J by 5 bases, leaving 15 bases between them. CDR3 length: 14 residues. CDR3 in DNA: TGTGCCATCAGGGGTGAAGCCGCCGTAGATACGCAGTATTTT. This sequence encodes CAIRGEAAVDTQYF.

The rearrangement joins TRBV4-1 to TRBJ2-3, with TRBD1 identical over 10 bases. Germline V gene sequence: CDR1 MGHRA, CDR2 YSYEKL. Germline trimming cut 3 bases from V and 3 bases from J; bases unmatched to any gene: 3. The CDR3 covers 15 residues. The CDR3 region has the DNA TGCGCCAGCAGCCACGGGGGACAGGGGACAGATACGCAGTATTTT. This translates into CASSHGGQGTDTQYF.

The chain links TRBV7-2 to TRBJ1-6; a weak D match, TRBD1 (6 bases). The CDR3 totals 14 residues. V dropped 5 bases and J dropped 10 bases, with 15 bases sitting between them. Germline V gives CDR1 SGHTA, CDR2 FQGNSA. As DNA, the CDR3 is TGTGCCAGCAGCCCCGCTACAGGGAAATCACCCCTCCACTTT. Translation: CASSPATGKSPLHF.

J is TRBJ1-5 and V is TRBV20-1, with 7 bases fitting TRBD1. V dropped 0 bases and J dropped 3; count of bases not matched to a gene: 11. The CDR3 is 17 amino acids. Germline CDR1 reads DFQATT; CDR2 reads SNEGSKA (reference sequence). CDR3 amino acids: CSAREFIGTANNQPQHF. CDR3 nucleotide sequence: TGCAGTGCTAGAGAGTTTATCGGGACAGCGAACAATCAGCCCCAGCATTTT.

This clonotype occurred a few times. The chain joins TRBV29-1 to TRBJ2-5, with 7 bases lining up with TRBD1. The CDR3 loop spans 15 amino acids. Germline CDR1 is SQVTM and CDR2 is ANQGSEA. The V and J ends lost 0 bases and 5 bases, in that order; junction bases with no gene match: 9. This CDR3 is CSVEDFPGQLETQYF. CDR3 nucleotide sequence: TGCAGCGTTGAAGATTTTCCGGGACAGCTTGAGACCCAGTACTTC.

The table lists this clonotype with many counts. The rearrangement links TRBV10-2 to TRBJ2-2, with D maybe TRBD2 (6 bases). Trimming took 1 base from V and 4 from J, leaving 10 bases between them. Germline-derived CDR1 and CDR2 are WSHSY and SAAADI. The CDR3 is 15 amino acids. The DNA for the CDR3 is TGCGCCAGCAGTGAGTTAGCGGCTCTCACCGGGGAGCTGTTTTTT. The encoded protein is CASSELAALTGELFF.

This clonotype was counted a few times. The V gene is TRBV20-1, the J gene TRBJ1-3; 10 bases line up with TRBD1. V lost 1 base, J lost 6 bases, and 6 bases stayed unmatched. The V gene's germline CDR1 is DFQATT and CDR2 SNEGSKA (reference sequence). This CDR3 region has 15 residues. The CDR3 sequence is CSARGPGTGVNTIYF. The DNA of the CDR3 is TGCAGTGCTAGAGGACCCGGGACAGGGGTAAACACCATATATTTT.

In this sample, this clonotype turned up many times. CDR3 loop: CSASGGSSSGNTIYF. DNA of the CDR3: TGCAGTGCTAGTGGCGGTTCCAGCTCTGGAAACACCATATATTTT. The chain has TRBV20-1 and TRBJ1-3; no definite D call. Per the germline V gene, CDR1 is DFQATT and CDR2 is SNEGSKA (reference sequence). V lost 3 bases, J lost 0 bases, and 12 bases lay in between. This CDR3 region has 15 residues.

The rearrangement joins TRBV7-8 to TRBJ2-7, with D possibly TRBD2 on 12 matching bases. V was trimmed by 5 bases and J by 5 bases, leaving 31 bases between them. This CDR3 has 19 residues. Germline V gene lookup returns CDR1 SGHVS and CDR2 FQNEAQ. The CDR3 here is CASSPRDRGSSGRANEQYF. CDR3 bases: TGTGCCAGCAGCCCTCGGGACAGGGGGTCTAGCGGGAGGGCCAACGAGCAGTACTTC. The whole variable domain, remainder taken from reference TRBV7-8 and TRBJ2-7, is GAGVSQSPRYKVAKRGQDVALRCDPISGHVSLFWYQQALGQGPEFLTYFQNEAQLDKSGLPSDRFFAERPEGSVSTLKIQRTQQEDSAVYLCASSPRDRGSSGRANEQYFGPGTRLTVT.

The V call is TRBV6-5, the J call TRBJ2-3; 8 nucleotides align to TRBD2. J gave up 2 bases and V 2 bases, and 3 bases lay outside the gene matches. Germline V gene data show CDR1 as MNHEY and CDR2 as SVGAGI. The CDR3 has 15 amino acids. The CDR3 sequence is CASSYLSGNTDTQYF. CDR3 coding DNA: TGTGCCAGCAGTTACCTTAGCGGGAACACAGATACGCAGTATTTT.

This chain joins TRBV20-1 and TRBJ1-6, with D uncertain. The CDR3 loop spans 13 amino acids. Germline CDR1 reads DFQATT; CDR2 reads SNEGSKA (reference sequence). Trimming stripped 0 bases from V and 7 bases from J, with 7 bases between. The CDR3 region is CSARDTANSPLHF. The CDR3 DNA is TGCAGTGCTAGAGACACAGCAAATTCACCCCTCCACTTT.

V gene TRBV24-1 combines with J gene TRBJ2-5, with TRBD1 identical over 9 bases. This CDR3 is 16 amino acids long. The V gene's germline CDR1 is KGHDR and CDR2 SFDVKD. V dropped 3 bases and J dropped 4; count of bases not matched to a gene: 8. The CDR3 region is CATSDDGQGPRETQYF. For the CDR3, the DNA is TGTGCCACCAGTGATGACGGACAGGGGCCTCGAGAGACCCAGTACTTC.

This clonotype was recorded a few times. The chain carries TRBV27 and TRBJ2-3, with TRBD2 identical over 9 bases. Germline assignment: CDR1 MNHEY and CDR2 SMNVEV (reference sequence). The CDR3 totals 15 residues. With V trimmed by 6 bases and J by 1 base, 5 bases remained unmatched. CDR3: CASSPQRGGTDTQYF. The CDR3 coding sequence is TGTGCCAGCAGCCCGCAGCGGGGGGGCACAGATACGCAGTATTTT.

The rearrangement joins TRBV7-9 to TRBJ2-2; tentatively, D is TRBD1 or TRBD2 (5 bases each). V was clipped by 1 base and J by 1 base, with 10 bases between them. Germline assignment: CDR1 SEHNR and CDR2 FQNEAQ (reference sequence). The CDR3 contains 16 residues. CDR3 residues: CASSLGDPRNTGELFF. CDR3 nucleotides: TGTGCCAGCAGCTTAGGGGACCCAAGGAACACCGGGGAGCTGTTTTTT.

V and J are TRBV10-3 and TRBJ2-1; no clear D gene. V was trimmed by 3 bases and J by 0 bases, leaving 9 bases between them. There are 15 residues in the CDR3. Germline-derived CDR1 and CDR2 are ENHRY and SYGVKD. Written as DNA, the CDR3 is TGTGCCATCAGTGACGGACCAGCCTCCTACAATGAGCAGTTCTTC. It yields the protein CAISDGPASYNEQFF.

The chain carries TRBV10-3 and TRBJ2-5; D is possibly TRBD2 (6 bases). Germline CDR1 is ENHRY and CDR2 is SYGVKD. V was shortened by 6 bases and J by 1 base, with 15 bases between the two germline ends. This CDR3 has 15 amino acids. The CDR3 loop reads CAIRPSAGFQETQYF. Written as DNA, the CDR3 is TGTGCCATCAGACCTTCAGCGGGCTTCCAAGAGACCCAGTACTTC.

The CDR3 reads CASSWTGTLQETQYF. The DNA of the CDR3 is TGTGCCAGCAGCTGGACAGGGACCCTCCAAGAGACCCAGTACTTC. The chain has TRBV12-3 or TRBV12-4 and TRBJ2-5, with 8 positions matching TRBD1. This CDR3 contains 15 residues. V was pared by 6 bases and J by 1 base, with 7 bases of the junction left unmatched.

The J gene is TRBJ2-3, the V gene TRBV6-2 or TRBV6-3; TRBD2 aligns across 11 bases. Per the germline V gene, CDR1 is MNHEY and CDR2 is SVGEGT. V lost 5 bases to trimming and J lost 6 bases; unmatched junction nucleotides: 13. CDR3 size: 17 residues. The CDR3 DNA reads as TGTGCCAGCAGTACCCGACTAGCGGGACTTCCCGATGATACGCAGTATTTT. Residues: CASSTRLAGLPDDTQYF.

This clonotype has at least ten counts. This CDR3 is CASSSLAGKHNEQFF. The CDR3 nucleotides are TGTGCCAGCAGCTCGCTAGCGGGGAAACACAATGAGCAGTTCTTC. V is TRBV7-2 and J is TRBJ2-1, with 9 bases matching TRBD2. The V gene end was trimmed by 4 bases and the J gene end by 5 bases; junction bases not matched to a gene: 6. Germline V CDR1 and CDR2: SGHTA, FQGNSA. This CDR3 comprises 15 residues.

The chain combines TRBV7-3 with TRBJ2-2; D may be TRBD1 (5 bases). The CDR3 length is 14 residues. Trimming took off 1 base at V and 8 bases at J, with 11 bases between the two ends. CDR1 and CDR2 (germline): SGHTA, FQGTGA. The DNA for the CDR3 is TGTGCCAGCAGCTTAAATTTTGACAGTGGGGAGCTGTTTTTT. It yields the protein CASSLNFDSGELFF.

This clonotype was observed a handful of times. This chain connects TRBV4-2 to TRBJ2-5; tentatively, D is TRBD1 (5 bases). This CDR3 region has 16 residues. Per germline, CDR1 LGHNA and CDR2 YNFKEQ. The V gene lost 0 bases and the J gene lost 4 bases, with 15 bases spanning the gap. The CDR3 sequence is CASSQDGTSRGETQYF. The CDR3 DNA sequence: TGTGCCAGCAGCCAAGATGGTACCAGTAGGGGAGAGACCCAGTACTTC.

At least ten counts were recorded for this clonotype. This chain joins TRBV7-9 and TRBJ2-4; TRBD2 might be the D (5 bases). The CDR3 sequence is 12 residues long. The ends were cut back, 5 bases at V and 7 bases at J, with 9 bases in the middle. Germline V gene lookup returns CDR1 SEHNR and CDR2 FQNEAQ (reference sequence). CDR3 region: CASSPSGNIQYF. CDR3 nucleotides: TGTGCCAGCAGCCCCTCGGGGAACATTCAGTACTTC.

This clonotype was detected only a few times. The CDR3 here is CASSLALLDRMNTGELFF. The CDR3 nucleotides are TGTGCCAGCAGCTTAGCGCTTCTGGACAGGATGAACACCGGGGAGCTGTTTTTT. This sequence joins TRBV7-8 and TRBJ2-2, with 7 bases matching TRBD1. V shed 0 bases, J shed 1 base, and the junction held 8 bases outside the gene matches. Germline assignment: CDR1 SGHVS and CDR2 FQNEAQ. The length of the CDR3 is 18 residues.

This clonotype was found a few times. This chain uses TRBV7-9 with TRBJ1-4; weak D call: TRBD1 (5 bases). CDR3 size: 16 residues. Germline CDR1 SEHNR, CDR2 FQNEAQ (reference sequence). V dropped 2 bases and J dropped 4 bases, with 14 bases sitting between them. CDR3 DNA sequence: TGTGCCAGCAGCTTACCTGGGGGAAGGATTAATGAAAAACTGTTTTTT. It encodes CASSLPGGRINEKLFF.